Presented here are 22 T cell receptor beta chains from one specimen sequenced in a study of PD-1 blockade in classical Hodgkin lymphoma (dated by TCRdb to 2020 to 2021). According to the study, the label for this sample's time point signals: cycle 4 day 1 (C4D1), after six to seven weeks of nivolumab. All trial patients had relapsed after autologous stem cell transplantation, with cohorts A, B and C differing in prior brentuximab vedotin exposure. A Miltenyi CD4+ T cell isolation kit was used for magnetic negative selection to purify CD4+ T cells from thawed PBMCs. Receptor amplification or capture employed the immunoSEQ multiplex PCR assay. TCRdb obtained this table from immuneACCESS and retained in-frame rearrangements with V and J assigned. These tables miss some clones; where compared with another copy, unresolved V genes account for less than half of the shortfall, and the remainder is unexplained. This sample holds around 25,000 clones; approximately 89% were observed only once. The ten largest make up 2% to 2.5% of the sample.

The sequencing here drew on CD4+ T cells from blood, taken before the fourth cycle of nivolumab. The receptors were sampled from a human donor with classical Hodgkin lymphoma.

This clone was seen a few times. The V and J genes are TRBV14 and TRBJ1-1, with a possible D match to TRBD1 (5 bases). This CDR3 region has 14 residues. Trimming removed 2 bases at V and 6 bases at J, with 13 bases between. CDR1 SGHDN and CDR2 FVKESK come from the germline V gene. The CDR3 nucleotides are TGTGCCAGCAGCCAACACCGCGGGGGGTCTGAAGCTTTCTTT. It encodes CASSQHRGGSEAFF. Combining the CDR3 with reference TRBV14 and TRBJ1-1 gives the whole variable domain EAGVTQFPSHSVIEKGQTVTLRCDPISGHDNLYWYRRVMGKEIKFLLHFVKESKQDESGMPNNRFLAERTGGTYSTLKVQPAELEDSGVYFCASSQHRGGSEAFFGQGTRLTVV.

This sequence joins TRBV5-5 and TRBJ1-4; 9 bases agree with TRBD1. Unmatched junction bases numbered 10, after V lost 6 bases and J lost 7 bases. Germline assignment: CDR1 SGHKS and CDR2 YYEKEE (reference sequence). This CDR3 is 15 amino acids long. The CDR3 region has the DNA TGTGCCAGCAACCAAAGGGACAGGGAGATTGAAAAACTGTTTTTT. It is translated as CASNQRDREIEKLFF. Variable domain in full (rest from reference TRBV5-5 and TRBJ1-4): DAGVTQSPTHLIKTRGQQVTLRCSPISGHKSVSWYQQVLGQGPQFIFQYYEKEERGRGNFPDRFSARQFPNYSSELNVNALLLGDSALYLCASNQRDREIEKLFFGSGTQLSVL.

The rearrangement joins TRBV4-2 to TRBJ1-2, with a possible D match to TRBD1 (5 bases). The CDR3 is 14 amino acids. Germline CDR1 LGHNA, CDR2 YNFKEQ. Trimming cost V 0 bases and J 4 bases, with 9 bases left between them. CDR3: CASSQEGASYGYTF. The CDR3 bases are TGTGCCAGCAGCCAAGAAGGGGCATCCTATGGCTACACCTTC.

For the CDR3, the DNA is TGCGCCAGCAGACACGGGACTGGGCGGATAAATGAGCAGTTCTTC. It codes for CASRHGTGRINEQFF. The chain carries TRBV10-2 and TRBJ2-1; maybe TRBD2 (6 bases). Trimming took 6 bases from V and 7 from J, leaving 19 bases between them. The CDR3 is 15 residues long. In germline, CDR1 is WSHSY, CDR2 SAAADI.

The rearrangement joins TRBV4-3 to TRBJ2-3; D may be TRBD2 (6 bases). Germline V gives CDR1 LGHNA, CDR2 YSLEER. CDR3 length: 15 amino acids. V lost 4 bases, J lost 2 bases, and 13 bases lay in between. CDR3 region: CASSREAGYTDTQYF. DNA for the CDR3: TGCGCCAGCAGCCGGGAAGCGGGTTACACAGATACGCAGTATTTT.

J is TRBJ2-1 and V is TRBV11-2; the D is unclear. The CDR3 is made up of 15 amino acids. V was trimmed by 1 base and J by 8 bases, leaving 15 bases between them. In germline, CDR1 is SGHAT, CDR2 FQNNGV. CDR3 protein: CASSLGGLRRDEQFF. DNA of the CDR3: TGTGCCAGCAGCTTAGGTGGCTTACGCCGGGATGAGCAGTTCTTC.

The J gene is TRBJ2-5, the V gene TRBV7-2; D is undetermined. The germline V gene has CDR1 SGHTA and CDR2 FQGNSA. This CDR3 has 15 residues. Trimming pared 4 bases from V and 5 bases from J, leaving 17 bases between. The CDR3: CASSSRLVVYETQYF. Here the CDR3 DNA reads TGTGCCAGCAGCTCCCGCTTAGTGGTTTACGAGACCCAGTACTTC. Supplemented by reference TRBV7-2 and TRBJ2-5, the full variable domain reads GAGVSQSPSNKVTEKGKDVELRCDPISGHTALYWYRQSLGQGLEFLIYFQGNSAPDKSGLPSDRFSAERTGGSVSTLTIQRTQQEDSAVYLCASSSRLVVYETQYFGPGTRLLVL.

The J gene is TRBJ2-7, the V gene TRBV5-1, with 8 bases that match TRBD1. CDR1 SGHRS and CDR2 YFSETQ come from the germline V gene. J lost 6 bases, V lost 4 bases, and 15 bases had no gene match. The CDR3 totals 16 residues. The CDR3 nucleotides read TGCGCCAGCAGCCCCTCTCAGAGACAGGGGATTACCGAGCAGTACTTC. This encodes CASSPSQRQGITEQYF.

The table lists this clone with a count of one. The genes are TRBV7-2 and TRBJ1-2, with D maybe TRBD1 (6 bases). The CDR3 length is 15 residues. The V end was cut by 1 base, the J end by 3 bases, with 12 bases between. Germline assignment: CDR1 SGHTA and CDR2 FQGNSA. The CDR3 DNA reads as TGTGCCAGCAGCTTAGTCCCAGGGGCGGACTATGGCTACACCTTC. This codes for CASSLVPGADYGYTF.

V usage is TRBV9 and J usage is TRBJ2-7, with 8 bases identical to TRBD1. After removal of 4 bases from V and 3 bases from J, the junction contained 9 bases not matched to a gene. CDR1 SGDLS and CDR2 YYNGEE come from the germline V gene. This CDR3 spans 15 amino acids. The CDR3 region is CASSPLGTGHYEQYF. CDR3 coding DNA: TGTGCCAGCAGCCCCCTGGGGACAGGCCACTACGAGCAGTACTTC.

This clone was picked up one time. The chain couples TRBV9 to TRBJ2-2; 11 nucleotides match TRBD2. Germline assignment: CDR1 SGDLS and CDR2 YYNGEE. The ends lost 0 bases at V and 7 bases at J; junction bases unmatched: 5. The CDR3 is made up of 16 amino acids. CDR3 nucleotides: TGTGCCAGCAGCGTAGGTGTAGCGGGAGGGCGCGGGGAGCTGTTTTTT. Its protein is CASSVGVAGGRGELFF.

The chain recombines TRBV11-2 with TRBJ1-2, with 7 bases fitting TRBD1. The junction had 21 bases not matched to a gene; V was cut back by 6 bases and J by 5 bases. Germline V CDR1 and CDR2: SGHAT, FQNNGV. CDR3 length: 18 residues. As DNA, the CDR3 is TGTGCCAGCAGTCTCACGATGAACAGGGGAGGAGGAGGTTATGGCTACACCTTC. Amino acid sequence: CASSLTMNRGGGGYGYTF.

The CDR3 reads CASSGGSRPDTQYF. The CDR3 bases are TGTGCCAGCAGTGGCGGCAGCCGACCAGATACGCAGTATTTT. V is TRBV2 and J is TRBJ2-3; D is undetermined. Trimming took 4 bases from V and 4 from J, leaving 12 bases between them. CDR1 SNHLY and CDR2 FYNNEI come from the germline V gene. The CDR3 length is 14 residues.

The chain links TRBV2 to TRBJ2-1; D remains unclear. CDR1 is SNHLY, CDR2 FYNNEI, per germline. The CDR3 has 15 residues. V lost 2 bases, J lost 0 bases, and 8 bases lay in between. CDR3 loop: CASSEQSSSYNEQFF. CDR3 nucleotide sequence: TGTGCCAGCAGTGAACAGTCCAGCTCCTACAATGAGCAGTTCTTC.

The chain has TRBV7-2 and TRBJ1-2; TRBD1 matches at 9 bases. CDR3 length equals 16 residues. V lost 1 base, J lost 6 bases, and 9 bases stayed unmatched. In germline, CDR1 is SGHTA, CDR2 FQGNSA. CDR3 region: CASSLEGQGRAHGYTF. The CDR3 nucleotides are TGTGCCAGCAGCTTAGAGGGACAGGGACGGGCGCATGGCTACACCTTC.

J is TRBJ1-5 and V is TRBV2, with TRBD1 as a possible D gene (5 bases). Germline CDR1 SNHLY, CDR2 FYNNEI. CDR3 length: 14 amino acids. Trimming stripped 7 bases from V and 1 base from J, with 11 bases between. The CDR3 DNA reads as TGTGCCAGCACCCCGGGACTCAGCAATCAGCCCCAGCATTTT. It specifies CASTPGLSNQPQHF.

DNA of the CDR3: TGCGCCAGCAGCCCCCCACAGGGGAACCACGAGCAGTACTTC. Translating it yields CASSPPQGNHEQYF. The chain has TRBV5-1 and TRBJ2-7, with TRBD1 matching 7 bases. Per germline, CDR1 SGHRS and CDR2 YFSETQ. Trimming at V came to 4 bases and at J to 5 bases, leaving 9 bases not matched to a gene. CDR3 size: 14 residues.

This clone was detected a few times. The V call is TRBV30, the J call TRBJ1-2; 8 nucleotides match TRBD1. Trimming removed 5 bases from V and 3 bases from J; junction bases left unmatched: 17. Germline CDR1 reads GTSNPN; CDR2 reads SVGIG (reference sequence). This CDR3 is 17 amino acids long. This CDR3 is CAWVATGAPPRDYGYTF. The CDR3 DNA reads TGTGCCTGGGTTGCGACAGGGGCGCCTCCGAGGGACTATGGCTACACCTTC.

This clone was observed a handful of times. This rearrangement joins TRBV30 to TRBJ1-5; 8 bases agree with TRBD1. V dropped 2 bases and J dropped 2; count of bases not matched to a gene: 8. The CDR3 totals 16 residues. CDR1 is GTSNPN and CDR2 is SVGIG in the germline V gene (reference sequence). The DNA of the CDR3 is TGTGCCTGGAGTCTCTCCACAGGGGGAGGCAATCAGCCCCAGCATTTT. Its protein is CAWSLSTGGGNQPQHF. Using reference TRBV30 and TRBJ1-5 for the parts outside the CDR3, the full variable domain is SQTIHQWPATLVQPVGSPLSLECTVEGTSNPNLYWYRQAAGRGLQLLFYSVGIGQISSEVPQNLSASRPQDRQFILSSKKLLLSDSGFYLCAWSLSTGGGNQPQHFGDGTRLSIL.

CDR3 bases: TGTGCCAGAAGCTTGGAGTCTCACGGGTACTTC. The encoded protein is CARSLESHGYF. The gene calls are TRBV5-3 and TRBJ2-7, with D uncertain. TRBV5-3 counts as an open reading frame of uncertain function. V shed 0 bases and J shed 12 bases, with 10 bases lying between them. The CDR3 covers 11 residues.

This clone has just one count. V and J are TRBV10-3 and TRBJ2-5; 12 positions match TRBD2. Germline values: CDR1 ENHRY, CDR2 SYGVKD. This CDR3 region has 15 residues. V dropped 6 bases and J dropped 4; count of bases not matched to a gene: 6. CDR3 amino acids: CAISPGLAGSETQYF. CDR3 sequence (DNA): TGTGCCATCAGCCCAGGACTAGCGGGATCAGAGACCCAGTACTTC.

The V gene is TRBV4-2, the J gene TRBJ2-3, with 7 bases lining up with TRBD2. V was clipped by 0 bases and J by 2 bases; unmatched bases: 2. The CDR3 consists of 15 residues. Per the germline V gene, CDR1 is LGHNA and CDR2 is YNFKEQ. The CDR3 DNA reads TGTGCCAGCAGCCAAGAACTAGCGATCACAGATACGCAGTATTTT. Its translation is CASSQELAITDTQYF.